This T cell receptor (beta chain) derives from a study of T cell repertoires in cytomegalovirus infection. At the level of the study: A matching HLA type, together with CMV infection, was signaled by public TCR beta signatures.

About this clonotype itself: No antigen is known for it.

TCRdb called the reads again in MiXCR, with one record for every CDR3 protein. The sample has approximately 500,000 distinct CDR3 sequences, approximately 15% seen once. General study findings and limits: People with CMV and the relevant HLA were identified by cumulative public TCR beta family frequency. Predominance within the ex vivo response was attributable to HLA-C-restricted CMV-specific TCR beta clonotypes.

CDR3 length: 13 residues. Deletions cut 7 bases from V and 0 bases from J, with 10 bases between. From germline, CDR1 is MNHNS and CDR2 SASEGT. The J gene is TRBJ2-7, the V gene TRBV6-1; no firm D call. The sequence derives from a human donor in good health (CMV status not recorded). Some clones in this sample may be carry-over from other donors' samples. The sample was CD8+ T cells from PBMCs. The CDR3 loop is CASTGYSSYEQYF. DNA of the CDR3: TGTGCCAGCACTGGCTATAGCTCCTACGAGCAGTACTTC.